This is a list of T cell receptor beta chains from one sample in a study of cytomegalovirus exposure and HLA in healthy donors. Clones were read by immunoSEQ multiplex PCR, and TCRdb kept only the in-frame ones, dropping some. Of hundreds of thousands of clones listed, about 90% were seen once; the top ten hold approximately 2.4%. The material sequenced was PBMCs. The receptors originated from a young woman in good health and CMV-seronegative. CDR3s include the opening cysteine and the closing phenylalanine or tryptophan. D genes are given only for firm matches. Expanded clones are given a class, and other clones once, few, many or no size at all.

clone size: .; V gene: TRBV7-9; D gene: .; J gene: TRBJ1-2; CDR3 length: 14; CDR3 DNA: TGTGCCAGCAGCCCACGGACAGCCCCGGGGGGCTACACCTTC; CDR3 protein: CASSPRTAPGGYTF
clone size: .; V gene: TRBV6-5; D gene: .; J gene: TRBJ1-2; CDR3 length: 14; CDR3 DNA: TGTGCCAGCAGTTTCTTGGGGGCGGGGGATGGCTACACCTTC; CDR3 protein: CASSFLGAGDGYTF
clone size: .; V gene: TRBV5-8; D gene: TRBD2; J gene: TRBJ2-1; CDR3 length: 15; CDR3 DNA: TGTGCCAGCAGCATAGCGGGGGCCTCCTACAATGAGCAGTTCTTC; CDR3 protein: CASSIAGASYNEQFF
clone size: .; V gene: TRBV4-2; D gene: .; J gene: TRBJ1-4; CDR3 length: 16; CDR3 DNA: TGTGCCAGCAGCCAAGATGGCGGAGTAGCTAATGAAAAACTGTTTTTT; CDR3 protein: CASSQDGGVANEKLFF
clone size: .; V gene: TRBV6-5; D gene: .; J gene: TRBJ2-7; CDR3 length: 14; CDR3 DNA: TGTGCCAGCAGTTATACAGGAGATACTTACGAGCAGTACTTC; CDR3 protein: CASSYTGDTYEQYF
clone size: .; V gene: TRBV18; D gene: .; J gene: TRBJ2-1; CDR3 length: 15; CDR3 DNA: TGTGCCAGCTCACCACCCCCAGACAGGAACAATGAGCAGTTCTTC; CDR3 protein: CASSPPPDRNNEQFF
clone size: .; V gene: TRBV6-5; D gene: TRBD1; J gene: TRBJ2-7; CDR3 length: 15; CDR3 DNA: TGTGCCAGCAGTTACTCGAGGGCAGGGGGTTACGAGCAGTACTTC; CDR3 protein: CASSYSRAGGYEQYF
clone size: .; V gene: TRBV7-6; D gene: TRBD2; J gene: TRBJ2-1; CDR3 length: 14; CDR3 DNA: TGTGCCAGCAGCCCCCTCGACGCGGGAGGTGAGCAGTTCTTC; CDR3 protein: CASSPLDAGGEQFF
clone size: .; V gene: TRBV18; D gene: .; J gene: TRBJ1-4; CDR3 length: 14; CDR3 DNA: TGTGCCAGCTCACCGAGGTCGGCGGGCGAAAAACTGTTTTTT; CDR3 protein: CASSPRSAGEKLFF
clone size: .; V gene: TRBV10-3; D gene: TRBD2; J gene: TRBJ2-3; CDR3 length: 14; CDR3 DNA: TGTGCCATCAGCCCTAGCGGGGATACAGATACGCAGTATTTT; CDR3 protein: CAISPSGDTDTQYF
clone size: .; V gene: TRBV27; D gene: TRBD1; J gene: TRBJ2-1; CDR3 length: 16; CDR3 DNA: TGTGCCAGCAAGCTACGAGGGACAGGGGATAGGGATGAGCAGTTCTTC; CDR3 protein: CASKLRGTGDRDEQFF
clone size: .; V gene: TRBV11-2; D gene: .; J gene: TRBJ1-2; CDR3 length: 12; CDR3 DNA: TGTGCCAGCAGCCTAAGAACCTATGGCTACACCTTC; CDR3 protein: CASSLRTYGYTF
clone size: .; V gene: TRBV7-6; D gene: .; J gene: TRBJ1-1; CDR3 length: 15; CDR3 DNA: TGTGCCAGCAGCTGGTCCGGACAAATGAACACTGAAGCTTTCTTT; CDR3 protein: CASSWSGQMNTEAFF
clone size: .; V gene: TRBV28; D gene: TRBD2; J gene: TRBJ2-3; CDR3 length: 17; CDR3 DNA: TGTGCCAGCAGTTCCGTAGCGGGGGGGTCCCATCCAAATACGCAGTATTTT; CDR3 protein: CASSSVAGGSHPNTQYF
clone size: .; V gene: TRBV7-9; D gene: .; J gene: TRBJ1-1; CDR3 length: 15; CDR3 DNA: TGTGCCAGCAGCTTAGCGTTGGCAGTTCTAGGTGAAGCTTTCTTT; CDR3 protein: CASSLALAVLGEAFF
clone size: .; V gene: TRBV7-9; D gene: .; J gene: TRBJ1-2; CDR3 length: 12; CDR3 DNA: TGTGCCAGCAGCCAGGCCCTGTATGGCTACACCTTC; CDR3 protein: CASSQALYGYTF
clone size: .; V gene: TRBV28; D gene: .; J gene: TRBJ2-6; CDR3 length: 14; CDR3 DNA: TGTGCCAGCAGTTTGAGCTCTGGGGCCAACGTCCTGACTTTC; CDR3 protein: CASSLSSGANVLTF
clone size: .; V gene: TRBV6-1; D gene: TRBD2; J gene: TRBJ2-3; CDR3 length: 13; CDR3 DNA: TGTGCCAGCAGTGACGGACTAGCGGGCGCCCCGTATTTT; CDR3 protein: CASSDGLAGAPYF
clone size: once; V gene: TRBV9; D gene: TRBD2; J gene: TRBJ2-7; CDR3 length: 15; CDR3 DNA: TGTGCCAGCAGCGTAGGCGGGGGGATCTCCTACGAGCAGTACTTC; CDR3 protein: CASSVGGGISYEQYF
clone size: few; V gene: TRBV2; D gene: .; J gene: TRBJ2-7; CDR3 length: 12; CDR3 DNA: TGTGCCAGCAGTGTTCGGGGAAACGAGCAGTACTTC; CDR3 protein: CASSVRGNEQYF
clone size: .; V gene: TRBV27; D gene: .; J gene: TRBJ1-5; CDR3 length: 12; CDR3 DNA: TGTGCCAGCAGTTTCGGTAATCAGCCCCAGCATTTT; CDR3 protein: CASSFGNQPQHF
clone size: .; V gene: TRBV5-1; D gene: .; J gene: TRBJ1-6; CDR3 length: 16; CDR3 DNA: TGCGCCAGCAGCTTGTCGTGGAGCTCCTATAATTCACCCCTCCACTTT; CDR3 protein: CASSLSWSSYNSPLHF
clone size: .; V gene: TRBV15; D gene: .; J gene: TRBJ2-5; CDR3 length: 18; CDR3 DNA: TGTGCCACCAGCAGAGACCCCAAGAGTAGCGCATACCAAGAGACCCAGTACTTC; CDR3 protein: CATSRDPKSSAYQETQYF
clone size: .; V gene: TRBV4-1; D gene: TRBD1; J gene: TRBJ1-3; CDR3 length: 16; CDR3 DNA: TGCGCCAGCAGCCAAGCACAGACAGGGTACGGAAACACCATATATTTT; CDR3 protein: CASSQAQTGYGNTIYF
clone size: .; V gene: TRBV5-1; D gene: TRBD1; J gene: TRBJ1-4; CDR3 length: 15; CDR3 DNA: TGCGCCAGCAGCCCCGGGACAGCTTTTAATGAAAAACTGTTTTTT; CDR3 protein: CASSPGTAFNEKLFF
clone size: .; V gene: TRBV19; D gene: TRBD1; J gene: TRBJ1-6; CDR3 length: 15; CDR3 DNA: TGTGCCAGTAGTGTAGGACAGGGGGCAGGTTCACCCCTCCACTTT; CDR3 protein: CASSVGQGAGSPLHF
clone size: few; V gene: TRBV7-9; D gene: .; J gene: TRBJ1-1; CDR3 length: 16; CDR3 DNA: TGTGCCAGCAGCTCCACTAAGACAGGATCGAACACTGAAGCTTTCTTT; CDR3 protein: CASSSTKTGSNTEAFF
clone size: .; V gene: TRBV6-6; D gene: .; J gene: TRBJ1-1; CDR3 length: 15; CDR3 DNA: TGTGCCAGCAGTTATGGACTGACCTACAACACTGAAGCTTTCTTT; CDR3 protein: CASSYGLTYNTEAFF
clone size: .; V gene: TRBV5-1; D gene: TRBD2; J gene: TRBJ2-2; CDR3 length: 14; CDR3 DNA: TGCGCCAGCAGAGCTGGGGGGGACACCGGGGAGCTGTTTTTT; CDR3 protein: CASRAGGDTGELFF
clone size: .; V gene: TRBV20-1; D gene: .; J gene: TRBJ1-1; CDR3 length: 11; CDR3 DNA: TGCAGTGCTAGTGAAGGGGTAGAAGCTTTCTTT; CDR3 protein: CSASEGVEAFF
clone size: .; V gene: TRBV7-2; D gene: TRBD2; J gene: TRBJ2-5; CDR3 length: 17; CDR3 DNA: TGTGCCAGCAGCCCGACTAGCGGGGGGGTTCTGCAAGAGACCCAGTACTTC; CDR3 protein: CASSPTSGGVLQETQYF
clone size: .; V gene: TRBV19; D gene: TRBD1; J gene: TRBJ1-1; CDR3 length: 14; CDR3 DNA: TGTGCCAGTAGCGGACAGGGTATGAACACTGAAGCTTTCTTT; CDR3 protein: CASSGQGMNTEAFF
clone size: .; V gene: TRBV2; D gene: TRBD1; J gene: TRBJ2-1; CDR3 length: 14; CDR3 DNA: TGTGCCAGCCTTCAGGGGGCTTCTGGGAATGAGCAGTTCTTC; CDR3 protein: CASLQGASGNEQFF
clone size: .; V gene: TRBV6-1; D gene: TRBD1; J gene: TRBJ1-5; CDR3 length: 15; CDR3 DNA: TGTGCCAGCAGTGTACAGGGGCAGGGCAATCAGCCCCAGCATTTT; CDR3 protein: CASSVQGQGNQPQHF
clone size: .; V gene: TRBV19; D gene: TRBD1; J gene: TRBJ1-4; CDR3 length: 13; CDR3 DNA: TGTGCCAGTAGTAAGACAGGGGCCGAAAAACTGTTTTTT; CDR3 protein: CASSKTGAEKLFF
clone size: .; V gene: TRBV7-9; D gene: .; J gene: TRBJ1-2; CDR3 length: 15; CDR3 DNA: TGTGCCAGCAGCTTAGGAGGGTTTACTAACTATGGCTACACCTTC; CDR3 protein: CASSLGGFTNYGYTF
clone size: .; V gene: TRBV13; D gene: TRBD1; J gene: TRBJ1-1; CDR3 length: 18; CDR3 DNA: TGTGCCAGCATGAGCCTAACCATCCGGACAGGGGAATTATCTGAAGCTTTCTTT; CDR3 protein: CASMSLTIRTGELSEAFF
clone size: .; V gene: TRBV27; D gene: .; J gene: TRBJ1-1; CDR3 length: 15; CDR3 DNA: TGTGCCAGCAGTTTCACAGGGATAAGGAACACTGAAGCTTTCTTT; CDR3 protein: CASSFTGIRNTEAFF
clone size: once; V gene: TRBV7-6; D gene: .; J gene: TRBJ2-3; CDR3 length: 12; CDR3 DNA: TGTGCCAGCAGCTCAGGGATTTATACGCAGTATTTT; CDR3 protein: CASSSGIYTQYF
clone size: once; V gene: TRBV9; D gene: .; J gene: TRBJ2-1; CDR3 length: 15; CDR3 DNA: TGTGCCAGCAGCGCCCGGACGGGGGTTAACAATGAGCAGTTCTTC; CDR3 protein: CASSARTGVNNEQFF
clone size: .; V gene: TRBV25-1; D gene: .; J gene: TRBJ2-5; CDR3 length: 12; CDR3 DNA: TGTGCCAGCAGTGAACGGGAGGAGACCCAGTACTTC; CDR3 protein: CASSEREETQYF
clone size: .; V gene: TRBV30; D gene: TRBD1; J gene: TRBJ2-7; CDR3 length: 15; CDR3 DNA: TGTGCCTGGGTTGGCTCGGGACAGGGGTCCTACGAGCAGTACTTC; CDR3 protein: CAWVGSGQGSYEQYF
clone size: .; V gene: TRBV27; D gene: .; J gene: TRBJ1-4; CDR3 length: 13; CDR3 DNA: TGTGCCAGCAGGGTACATGTTAATGAAAAACTGTTTTTT; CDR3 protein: CASRVHVNEKLFF
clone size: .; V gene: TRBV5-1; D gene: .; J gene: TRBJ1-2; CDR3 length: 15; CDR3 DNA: TGCGCCAGCAGCTTAACAGGGACCGCACTCTATGGCTACACCTTC; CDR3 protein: CASSLTGTALYGYTF
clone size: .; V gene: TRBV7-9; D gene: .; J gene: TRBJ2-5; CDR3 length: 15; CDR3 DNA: TGTTCCAGCAGCTTAGCGCCCTCGGGCCAAGAGACCCAGTACTTC; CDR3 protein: CSSSLAPSGQETQYF